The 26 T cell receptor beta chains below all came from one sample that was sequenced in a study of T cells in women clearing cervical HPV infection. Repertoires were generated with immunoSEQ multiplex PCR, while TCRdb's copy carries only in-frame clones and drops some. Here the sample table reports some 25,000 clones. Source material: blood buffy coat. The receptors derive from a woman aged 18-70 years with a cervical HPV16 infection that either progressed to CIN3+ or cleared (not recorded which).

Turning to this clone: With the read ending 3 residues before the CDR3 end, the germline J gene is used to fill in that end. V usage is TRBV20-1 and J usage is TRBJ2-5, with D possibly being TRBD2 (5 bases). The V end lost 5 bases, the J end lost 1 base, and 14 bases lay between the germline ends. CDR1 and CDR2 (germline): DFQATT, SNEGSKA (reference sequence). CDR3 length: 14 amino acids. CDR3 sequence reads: CSALPRTRQETQYF. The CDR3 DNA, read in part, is TGCAGTGCTCTTCCCCGGACTCGCCAAGAGACC.

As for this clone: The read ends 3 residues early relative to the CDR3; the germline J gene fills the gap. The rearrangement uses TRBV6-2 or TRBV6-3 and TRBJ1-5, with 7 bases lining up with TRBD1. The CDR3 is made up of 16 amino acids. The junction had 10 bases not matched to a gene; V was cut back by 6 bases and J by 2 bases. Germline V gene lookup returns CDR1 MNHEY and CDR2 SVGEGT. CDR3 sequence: CASSKDRVGGNQPQHF. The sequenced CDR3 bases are TGTGCCAGCAGCAAAGACAGGGTTGGTGGCAATCAGCCC.

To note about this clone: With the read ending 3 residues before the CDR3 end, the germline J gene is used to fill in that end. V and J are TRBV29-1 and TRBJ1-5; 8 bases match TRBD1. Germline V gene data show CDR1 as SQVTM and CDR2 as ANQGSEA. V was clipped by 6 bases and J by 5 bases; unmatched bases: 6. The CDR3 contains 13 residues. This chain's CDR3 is CSVRTGLDQPQHF. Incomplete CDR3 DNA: TGCAGCGTGAGGACAGGGCTGGATCAGCCC.

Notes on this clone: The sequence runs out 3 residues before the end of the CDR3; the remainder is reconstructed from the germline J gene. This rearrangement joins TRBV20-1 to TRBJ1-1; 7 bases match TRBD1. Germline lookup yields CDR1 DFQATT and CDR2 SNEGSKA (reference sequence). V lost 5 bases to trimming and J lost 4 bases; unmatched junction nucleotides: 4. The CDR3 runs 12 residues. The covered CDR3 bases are TGCAGTGCTTCCACAGGGGTCACTGAA. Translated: CSASTGVTE. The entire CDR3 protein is CSASTGVTEAFF.

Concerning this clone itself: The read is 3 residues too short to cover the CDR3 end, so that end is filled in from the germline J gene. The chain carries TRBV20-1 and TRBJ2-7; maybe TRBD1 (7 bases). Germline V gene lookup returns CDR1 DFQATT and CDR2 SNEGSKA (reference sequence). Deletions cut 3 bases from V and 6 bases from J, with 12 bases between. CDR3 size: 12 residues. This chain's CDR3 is CSASGRGAEQYF. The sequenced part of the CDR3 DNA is TGCAGTGCTAGTGGCAGGGGGGCCGAG.

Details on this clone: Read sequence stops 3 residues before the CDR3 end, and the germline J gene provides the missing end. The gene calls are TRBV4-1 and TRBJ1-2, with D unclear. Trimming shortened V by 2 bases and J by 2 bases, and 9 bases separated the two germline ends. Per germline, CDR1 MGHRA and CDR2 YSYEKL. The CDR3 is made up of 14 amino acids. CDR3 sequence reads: CASSQPTGNYGYTF. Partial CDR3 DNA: TGCGCCAGCAGCCAACCCACGGGGAACTATGGC.

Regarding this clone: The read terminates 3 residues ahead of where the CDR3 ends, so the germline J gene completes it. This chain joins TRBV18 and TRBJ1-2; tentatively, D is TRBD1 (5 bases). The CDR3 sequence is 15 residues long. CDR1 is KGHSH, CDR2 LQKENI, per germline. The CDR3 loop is CASSRTSPPPYDYTF. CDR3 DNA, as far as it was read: TGTGCCAGCTCCCGGACAAGTCCACCTCCCTACGAC.

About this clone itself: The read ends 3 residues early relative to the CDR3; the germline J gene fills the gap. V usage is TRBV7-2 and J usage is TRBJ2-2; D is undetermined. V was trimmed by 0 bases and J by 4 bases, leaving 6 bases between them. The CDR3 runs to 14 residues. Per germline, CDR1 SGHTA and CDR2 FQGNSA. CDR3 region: CASSLARITGELFF. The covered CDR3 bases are TGTGCCAGCAGCTTAGCGCGCATCACCGGGGAG. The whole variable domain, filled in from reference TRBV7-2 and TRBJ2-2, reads GAGVSQSPSNKVTEKGKDVELRCDPISGHTALYWYRQSLGQGLEFLIYFQGNSAPDKSGLPSDRFSAERTGGSVSTLTIQRTQQEDSAVYLCASSLARITGELFFGEGSRLTVL.

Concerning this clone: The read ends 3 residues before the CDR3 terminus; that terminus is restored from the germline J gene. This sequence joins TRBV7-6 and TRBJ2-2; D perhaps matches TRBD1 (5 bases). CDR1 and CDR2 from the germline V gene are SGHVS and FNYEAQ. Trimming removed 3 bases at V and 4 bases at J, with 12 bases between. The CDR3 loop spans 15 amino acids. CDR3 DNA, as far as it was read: TGTGCCAGCAGCTTGGACATCTTGGGCACCGGGGAG. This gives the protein CASSLDILGTGE. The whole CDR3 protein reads CASSLDILGTGELFF.

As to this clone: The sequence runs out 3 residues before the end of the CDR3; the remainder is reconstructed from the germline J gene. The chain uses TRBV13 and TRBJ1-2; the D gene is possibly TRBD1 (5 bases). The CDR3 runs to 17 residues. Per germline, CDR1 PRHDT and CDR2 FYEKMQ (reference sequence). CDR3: CASSRRLAGGNTDTYTF. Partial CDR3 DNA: TGTGCCAGCAGCAGACGACTAGCGGGGGGGAACACAGATACC. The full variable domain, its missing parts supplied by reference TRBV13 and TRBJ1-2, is AAGVIQSPRHLIKEKRETATLKCYPIPRHDTVYWYQQGPGQDPQFLISFYEKMQSDKGSIPDRFSAQQFSDYHSELNMSSLELGDSALYFCASSRRLAGGNTDTYTFGSGTRLTVV.

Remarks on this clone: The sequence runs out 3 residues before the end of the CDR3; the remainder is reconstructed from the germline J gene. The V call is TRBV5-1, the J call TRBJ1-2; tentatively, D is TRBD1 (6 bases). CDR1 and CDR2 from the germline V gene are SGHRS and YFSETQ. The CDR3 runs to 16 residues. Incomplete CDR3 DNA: TGCGCCAGCAGCTTGGAAGGGGGGGCCGGATACTACGAC. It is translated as CASSLEGGAGYYD. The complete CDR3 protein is CASSLEGGAGYYDYTF.

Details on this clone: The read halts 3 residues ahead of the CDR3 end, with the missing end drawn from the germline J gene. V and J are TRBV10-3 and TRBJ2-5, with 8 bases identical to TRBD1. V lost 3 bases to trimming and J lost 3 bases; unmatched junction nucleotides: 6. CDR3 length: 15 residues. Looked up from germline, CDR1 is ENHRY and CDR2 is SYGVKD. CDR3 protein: CAISEMTGEKETQYF. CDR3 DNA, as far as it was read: TGTGCCATCAGTGAAATGACAGGGGAAAAAGAGACC.

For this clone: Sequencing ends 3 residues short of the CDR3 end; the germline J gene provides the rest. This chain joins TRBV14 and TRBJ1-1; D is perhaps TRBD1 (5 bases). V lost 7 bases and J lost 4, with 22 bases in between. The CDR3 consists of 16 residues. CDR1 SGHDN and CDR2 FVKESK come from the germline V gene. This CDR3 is CASTVFGGSQSTEAFF. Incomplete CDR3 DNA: TGTGCCAGCACTGTCTTCGGGGGGTCGCAGAGCACTGAA.

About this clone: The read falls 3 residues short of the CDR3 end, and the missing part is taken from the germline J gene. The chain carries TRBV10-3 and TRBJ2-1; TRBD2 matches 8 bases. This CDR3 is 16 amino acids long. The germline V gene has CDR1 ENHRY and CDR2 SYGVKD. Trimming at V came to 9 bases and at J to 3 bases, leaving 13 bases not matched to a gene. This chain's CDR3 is CAIQNGGARIYNEQFF. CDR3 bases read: TGTGCCATACAGAACGGGGGGGCCCGGATCTACAATGAG.

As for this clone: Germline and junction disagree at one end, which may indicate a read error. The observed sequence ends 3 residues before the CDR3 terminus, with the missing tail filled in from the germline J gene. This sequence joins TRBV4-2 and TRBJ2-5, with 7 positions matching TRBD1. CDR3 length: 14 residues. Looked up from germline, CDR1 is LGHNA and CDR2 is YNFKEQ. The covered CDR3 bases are TGCGCCAGCAGCCAAGATGACAGGGTAGAGACC. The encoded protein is CASSQDDRVET. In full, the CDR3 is CASSQDDRVETQYF.

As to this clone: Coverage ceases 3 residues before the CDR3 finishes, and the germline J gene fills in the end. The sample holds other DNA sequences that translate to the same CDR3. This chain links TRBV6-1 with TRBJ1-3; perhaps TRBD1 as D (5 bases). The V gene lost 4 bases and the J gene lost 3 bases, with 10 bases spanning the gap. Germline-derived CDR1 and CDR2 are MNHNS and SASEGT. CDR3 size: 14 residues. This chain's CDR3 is CASSGRGVGNTIYF. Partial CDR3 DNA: TGTGCCAGCAGTGGACGGGGGGTTGGAAACACC.

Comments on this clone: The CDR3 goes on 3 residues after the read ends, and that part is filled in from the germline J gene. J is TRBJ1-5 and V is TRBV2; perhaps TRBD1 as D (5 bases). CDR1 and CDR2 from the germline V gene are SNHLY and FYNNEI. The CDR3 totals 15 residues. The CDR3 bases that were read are TGTGCCAGCAGTCTCGGGGGGACGAACACAGATCCC. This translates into CASSLGGTNTDP. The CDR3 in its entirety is CASSLGGTNTDPQHF.

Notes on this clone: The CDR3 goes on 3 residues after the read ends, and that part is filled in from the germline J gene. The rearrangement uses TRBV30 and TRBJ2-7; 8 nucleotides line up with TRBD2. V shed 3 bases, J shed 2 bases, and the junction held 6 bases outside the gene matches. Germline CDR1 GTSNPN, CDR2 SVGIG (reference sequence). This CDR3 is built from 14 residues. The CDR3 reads CAWRERGPTYEQYF. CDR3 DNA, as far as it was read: TGTGCCTGGAGGGAGCGGGGGCCCACCTACGAG.

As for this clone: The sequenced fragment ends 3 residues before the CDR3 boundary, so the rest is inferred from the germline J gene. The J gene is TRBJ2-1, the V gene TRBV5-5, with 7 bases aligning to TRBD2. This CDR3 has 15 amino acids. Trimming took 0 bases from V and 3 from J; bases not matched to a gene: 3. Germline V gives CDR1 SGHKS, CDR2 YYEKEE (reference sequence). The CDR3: CASSLGLADYNEQFF. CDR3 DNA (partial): TGTGCCAGCAGCTTGGGGCTAGCGGACTACAATGAG.

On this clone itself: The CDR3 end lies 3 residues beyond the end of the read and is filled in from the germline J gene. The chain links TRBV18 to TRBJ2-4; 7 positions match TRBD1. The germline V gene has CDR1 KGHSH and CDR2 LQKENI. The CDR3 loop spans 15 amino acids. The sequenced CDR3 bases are TGTGCCAGCTCACCCGACTATACAGGGGTATTTGGT. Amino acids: CASSPDYTGVFG. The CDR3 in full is CASSPDYTGVFGQYF. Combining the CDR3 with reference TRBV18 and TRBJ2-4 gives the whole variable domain NAGVMQNPRHLVRRRGQEARLRCSPMKGHSHVYWYRQLPEEGLKFMVYLQKENIIDESGMPKERFSAEFPKEGPSILRIQQVVRGDSAAYFCASSPDYTGVFGQYFGAGTRLSVL.

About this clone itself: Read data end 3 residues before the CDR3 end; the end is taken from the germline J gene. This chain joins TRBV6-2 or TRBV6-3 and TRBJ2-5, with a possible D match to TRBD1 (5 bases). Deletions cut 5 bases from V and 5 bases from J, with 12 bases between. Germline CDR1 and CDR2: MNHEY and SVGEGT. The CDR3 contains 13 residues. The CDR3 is CASSPGFGETQYF. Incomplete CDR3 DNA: TGTGCCAGCAGTCCAGGGTTTGGGGAGACC.

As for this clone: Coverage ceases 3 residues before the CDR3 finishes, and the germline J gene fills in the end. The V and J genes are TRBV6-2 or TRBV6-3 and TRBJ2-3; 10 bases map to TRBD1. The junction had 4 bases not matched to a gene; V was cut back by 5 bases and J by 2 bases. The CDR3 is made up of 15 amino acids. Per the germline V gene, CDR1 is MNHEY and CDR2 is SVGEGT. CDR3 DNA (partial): TGTGCCAGCAGTACCGGGACAGGGGTCACAGATACG. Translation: CASSTGTGVTDT. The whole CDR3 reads CASSTGTGVTDTQYF.

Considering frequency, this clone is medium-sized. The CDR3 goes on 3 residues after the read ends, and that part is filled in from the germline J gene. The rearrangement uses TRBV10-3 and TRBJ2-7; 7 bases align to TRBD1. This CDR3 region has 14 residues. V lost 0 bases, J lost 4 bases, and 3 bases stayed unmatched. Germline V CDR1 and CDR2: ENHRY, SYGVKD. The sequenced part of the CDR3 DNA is TGTGCCATCAGTGAGTCTGCAGGGGGATACGAG. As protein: CAISESAGGYE. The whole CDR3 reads CAISESAGGYEQYF.

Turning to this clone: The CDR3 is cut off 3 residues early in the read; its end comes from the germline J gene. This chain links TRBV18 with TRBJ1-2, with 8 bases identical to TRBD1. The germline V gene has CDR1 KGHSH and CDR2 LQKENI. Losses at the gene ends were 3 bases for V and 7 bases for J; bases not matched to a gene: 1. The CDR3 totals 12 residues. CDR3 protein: CASSPTGGGYTF. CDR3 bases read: TGTGCCAGCTCACCCACAGGGGGTGGC. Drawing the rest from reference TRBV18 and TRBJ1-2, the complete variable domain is NAGVMQNPRHLVRRRGQEARLRCSPMKGHSHVYWYRQLPEEGLKFMVYLQKENIIDESGMPKERFSAEFPKEGPSILRIQQVVRGDSAAYFCASSPTGGGYTFGSGTRLTVV.

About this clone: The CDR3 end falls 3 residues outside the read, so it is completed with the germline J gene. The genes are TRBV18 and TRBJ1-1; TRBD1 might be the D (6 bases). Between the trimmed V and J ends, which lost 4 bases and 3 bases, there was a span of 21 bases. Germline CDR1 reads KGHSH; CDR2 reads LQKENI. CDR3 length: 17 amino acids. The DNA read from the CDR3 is TGTGCCAGCTCACGCCTGGTGGGTGGACAGAAAGACACTGAA. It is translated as CASSRLVGGQKDTE. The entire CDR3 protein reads CASSRLVGGQKDTEAFF.

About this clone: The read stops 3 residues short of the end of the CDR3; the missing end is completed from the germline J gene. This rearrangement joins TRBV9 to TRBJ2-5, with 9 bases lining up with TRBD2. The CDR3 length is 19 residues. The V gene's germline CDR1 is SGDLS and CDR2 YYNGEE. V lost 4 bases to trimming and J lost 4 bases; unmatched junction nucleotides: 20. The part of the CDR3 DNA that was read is TGTGCCAGCAGCCCACGGGGGGGCTTAGCGGGGGAGCTCACAGAGACC. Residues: CASSPRGGLAGELTET. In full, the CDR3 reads CASSPRGGLAGELTETQYF.